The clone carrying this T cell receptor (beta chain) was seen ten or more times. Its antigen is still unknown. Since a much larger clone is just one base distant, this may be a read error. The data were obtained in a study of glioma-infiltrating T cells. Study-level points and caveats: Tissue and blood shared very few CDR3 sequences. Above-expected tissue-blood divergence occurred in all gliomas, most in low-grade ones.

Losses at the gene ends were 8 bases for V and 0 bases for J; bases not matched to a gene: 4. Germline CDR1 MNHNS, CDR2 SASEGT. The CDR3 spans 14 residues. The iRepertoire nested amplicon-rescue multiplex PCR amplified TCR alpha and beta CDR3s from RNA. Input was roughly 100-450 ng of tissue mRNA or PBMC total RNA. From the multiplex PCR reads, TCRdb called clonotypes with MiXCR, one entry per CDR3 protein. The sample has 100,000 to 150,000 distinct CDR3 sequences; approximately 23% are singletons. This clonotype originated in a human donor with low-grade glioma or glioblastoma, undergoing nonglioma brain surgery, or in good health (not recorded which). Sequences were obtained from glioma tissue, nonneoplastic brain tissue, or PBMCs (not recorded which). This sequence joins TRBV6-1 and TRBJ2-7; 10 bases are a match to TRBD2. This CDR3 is CASPLAGDSYEQYF. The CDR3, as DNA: TGTGCCAGCCCGCTAGCGGGGGACTCCTACGAGCAGTACTTC.